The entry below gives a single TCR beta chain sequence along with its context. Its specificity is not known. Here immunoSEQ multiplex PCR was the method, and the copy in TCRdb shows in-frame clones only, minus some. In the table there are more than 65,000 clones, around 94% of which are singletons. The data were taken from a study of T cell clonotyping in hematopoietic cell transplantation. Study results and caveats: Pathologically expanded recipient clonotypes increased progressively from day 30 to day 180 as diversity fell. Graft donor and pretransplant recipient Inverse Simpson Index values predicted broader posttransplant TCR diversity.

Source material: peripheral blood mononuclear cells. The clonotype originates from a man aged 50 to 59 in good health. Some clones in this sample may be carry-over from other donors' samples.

CDR3 in amino acids: CASSVGGSGYGYTF. CDR3 sequence (DNA): TGTGCCAGCAGCGTAGGCGGATCGGGCTATGGCTACACCTTC. The V gene is TRBV9, the J gene TRBJ1-2; the D is unclear. The germline V gene encodes CDR1 SGDLS and CDR2 YYNGEE. This CDR3 is 14 amino acids long. V was shortened by 0 bases and J by 4 bases, with 10 bases between the two germline ends. Full variable domain (rest looked up from reference TRBV9 and TRBJ1-2): DSGVTQTPKHLITATGQRVTLRCSPRSGDLSVYWYQQSLDQGLQFLIQYYNGEERAKGNILERFSAQQFPDLHSELNLSSLELGDSALYFCASSVGGSGYGYTFGSGTRLTVV.